A single TCR beta chain is shown here with its context. Looked up from germline, CDR1 is MDHEN and CDR2 is SYDVKM. V was shortened by 1 base and J by 7 bases, with 13 bases between the two germline ends. The CDR3 extends over 14 amino acids. Libraries were prepared by immunoSEQ multiplex PCR; TCRdb keeps only in-frame clonotypes and omits some of them. Of a few hundred thousand clones in the sample, 83% were seen once. The data derive from a study of blood T cell repertoires in COVID-19. This TCR came from a middle-aged man with active or convalescent COVID-19. Input material: peripheral blood. The chain recombines TRBV28 with TRBJ2-5, with D possibly being TRBD2 (5 bases). The CDR3 loop reads CASSLYGVGRTQYF. The DNA of the CDR3 is TGTGCCAGCAGTTTATACGGGGTGGGGAGGACCCAGTACTTC.